The text below deals with one T cell receptor beta chain. Its antigen is currently unknown. These data are taken from a study of beta chain features in type 1 diabetes. CD4+ cells of the naive, central memory, regulatory and stem cell-like memory types were sorted via CD45RO/CCR7/CD25/CD127/CD95/CD27. Broader study findings: Shorter templates may be favored by PCR, equally so in patients and controls.

The whole isolated RNA underwent reverse transcription, so sequencing captured expressed TCRB transcripts. This table comes from immunoSEQ multiplex PCR, and its TCRdb copy is limited to in-frame clones, with some not included. The sample has 400,000 to 500,000 clones, about 14% seen once; the top ten hold less than 0.04%. What was sequenced was naive CD4+ T cells from blood. The source of this sequence is a man aged 25-45 years in good health.

DNA of the CDR3: TGTGCCAGCTCACCAAGGGACGCCTCCTACGAGCAGTACTTC. It translates to CASSPRDASYEQYF. The gene calls are TRBV18 and TRBJ2-7; D is perhaps TRBD1 or TRBD2 (5 bases each). V shed 2 bases and J shed 0 bases, with 8 bases lying between them. This CDR3 region has 14 residues. Per the germline V gene, CDR1 is KGHSH and CDR2 is LQKENI. The full variable domain, with the rest looked up from reference TRBV18 and TRBJ2-7, is NAGVMQNPRHLVRRRGQEARLRCSPMKGHSHVYWYRQLPEEGLKFMVYLQKENIIDESGMPKERFSAEFPKEGPSILRIQQVVRGDSAAYFCASSPRDASYEQYFGPGTRLTVT.